Each of the 12 T cell receptor beta chains below was sequenced from the same sample in a study of tumor and adjacent non-tumor tissue in lung cancer. A modified ARM-PCR protocol with three rounds of nested PCR amplified TCRbeta. One entry per CDR3 protein results from TCRdb running MiXCR on the multiplex PCR reads. This table has under 150,000 distinct CDR3 sequences, around two thirds appearing once. RNA was extracted from bulk tissue without any cell sorting. The sequenced sample was lung tumor tissue. Receptors were obtained from a man in his sixties with small cell lung cancer.

Of note for this clonotype: One end of the junction varies from germline; a read error may be responsible. This chain connects TRBV19 to TRBJ1-2; no reliable D call. CDR3 length: 11 residues. Germline V lookup: CDR1 LNHDA, CDR2 SQIVND (reference sequence). The CDR3 reads CTSSTGFGYTF. In DNA, the CDR3 is TGTACCAGTAGTACCGGATTTGGCTACACCTTC.

On this clonotype itself: A junction end diverges from the germline sequence, so it may reflect a read error. V and J are TRBV29-1 and TRBJ2-2; 7 positions agree with TRBD1. Germline V gives CDR1 SQVTM, CDR2 ANQGSEA. CDR3 length: 14 residues. In DNA form, the CDR3 reads TGCAGCGTCTCAGGGGGTGCCAACACCGGGGAACTGTTTTTT. Its protein is CSVSGGANTGELFF.

As concerns this clonotype: The junction shows a germline mismatch at one end, possibly a read error. The chain employs TRBV11-2 and TRBJ2-7; no definite D call. Germline CDR1 and CDR2: SGHAT and FQNNGV. There are 12 residues in the CDR3. In nucleotides, the CDR3 is TGTGCCAGCAGGTTAAGTCCCTACGAGCAATACTTC. It codes for CASRLSPYEQYF.

With regard to this clonotype: A much bigger clone sits one base away, suggesting this may be a read error. The chain links TRBV20-1 to TRBJ2-1, with D uncertain. The germline CDR1 and CDR2 sequences are DFQATT and SNEGSKA (reference sequence). This CDR3 spans 13 amino acids. The CDR3 region is CIAGPRLSNEQFF. Written as DNA, the CDR3 is TGCATTGCAGGTCCTAGACTCTCTAATGAGCAGTTCTTC.

This clonotype was seen only a few times. This could be a read error, since a much larger clone is one nucleotide away. The gene calls are TRBV20-1 and TRBJ2-5, with D perhaps TRBD1 (6 bases). CDR3 length equals 14 residues. Between the trimmed V and J ends, which lost 6 bases and 2 bases, there was a span of 16 bases. Germline CDR1 reads DFQATT; CDR2 reads SNEGSKA (reference sequence). In nucleotides, the CDR3 is TGCAGTGCCGCTAAGGGCAGGGGTCAAGAGACCCAGTACTTC. Amino acid sequence: CSAAKGRGQETQYF.

Regarding this clonotype: It may be a read error: a sequence one base away is much more abundant. This chain links TRBV4-1 with TRBJ1-1; D call uncertain. Deletions cut 0 bases from V and 1 base from J, with 6 bases between. This CDR3 has 14 amino acids. Germline loops: CDR1 MGHRA, CDR2 YSYEKL. CDR3 DNA sequence: TGCGCCAGCAGCCAAGAGCGAGGGAACACTGAAGCTTTCTTT. Translation: CASSQERGNTEAFF.

V and J are TRBV30 and TRBJ1-1, with a weak D call TRBD1 (5 bases). Germline lookup yields CDR1 GTSNPN and CDR2 SVGIG (reference sequence). This CDR3 contains 13 residues. Trimming removed 3 bases at V and 3 bases at J, with 11 bases between. The CDR3 region is CAWSRGRYTEAFF. Here the CDR3 DNA reads TGTGCCTGGAGCCGGGGCCGGTACACTGAAGCTTTCTTT.

The chain carries TRBV11-2 and TRBJ2-2, with D perhaps TRBD1 (6 bases). The CDR3 length is 15 residues. V was shortened by 2 bases and J by 5 bases, with 12 bases between the two germline ends. The germline CDR1 and CDR2 sequences are SGHAT and FQNNGV. For the CDR3, the DNA is TGTGCCAGCAGCTTACATACTCAGGGGACCGGGGAGCTGTTTTTT. Protein: CASSLHTQGTGELFF. Filled out from reference TRBV11-2 and TRBJ2-2, the complete variable domain reads EAGVAQSPRYKIIEKRQSVAFWCNPISGHATLYWYQQILGQGPKLLIQFQNNGVVDDSQLPKDRFSAERLKGVDSTLKIQPAKLEDSAVYLCASSLHTQGTGELFFGEGSRLTVL.

This chain connects TRBV11-1 to TRBJ2-1, with D hard to call. CDR3 size: 14 residues. V was pared by 6 bases and J by 4 bases, with 13 bases between. Germline-derived CDR1 and CDR2 are SGHAT and FQDESV (reference sequence). CDR3 coding DNA: TGTGCCAGCAGGAAGGGTGGGCGGTACAATGAGCAGTTCTTC. As protein: CASRKGGRYNEQFF. Together with reference TRBV11-1 and TRBJ2-1, the CDR3 gives the full variable domain: EAEVAQSPRYKITEKSQAVAFWCDPISGHATLYWYRQILGQGPELLVQFQDESVVDDSQLPKDRFSAERLKGVDSTLKIQPAELGDSAMYLCASRKGGRYNEQFFGPGTRLTVL.

Comments on this clonotype: A read error is likely, as this CDR3 ends without the conserved phenylalanine or tryptophan. It is unclear where the CDR3 begins or ends on the DNA, so no DNA is shown, and the CDR3 is as TCRdb lists it. The chain has TRBV6-2 or TRBV6-3 and TRBJ1-2; whether TRBD1, the table's D call, matches the DNA was not checked. CDR1 MNHEY and CDR2 SVGEGT come from the germline V gene. The CDR3 is 13 amino acids in total, end residues counted. CDR3 residues: CASSSPLRYGCTI.

The V and J genes are TRBV6-2 or TRBV6-3 and TRBJ1-4; 7 bases match TRBD1. Trimming removed 9 bases from V and 1 base from J; junction bases left unmatched: 11. Per the germline V gene, CDR1 is MNHEY and CDR2 is SVGEGT. The CDR3 spans 16 residues. The CDR3 spells CARSTDRDVTNEKLFF. CDR3 nucleotide sequence: TGTGCCAGATCCACAGACAGGGACGTAACTAATGAAAAACTGTTTTTT.

This sequence joins TRBV6-6 and TRBJ1-5; D gene unclear. Germline-derived CDR1 and CDR2 are MNHNY and SVGAGI (reference sequence). The CDR3 is 10 residues long. With 7 bases removed from V and 11 bases from J, the gap between germline ends came to 9 bases. CDR3 sequence: CASTGVSQHF. The CDR3 bases are TGTGCCAGCACCGGTGTCTCCCAGCATTTT.